This paragraph covers one T cell receptor (beta chain) sequence. A much larger clone differs by one base, so this may be a read error. This specimen belongs to a study of tumor and adjacent non-tumor tissue in lung cancer. This sample's RNA came from whole unsorted tissue. The library came from three nested PCR rounds adapted from ARM-PCR protocols. TCRdb used MiXCR to reprocess the multiplex PCR reads, holding one entry per CDR3 protein. Among more than 120,000 distinct CDR3 sequences listed, 66% were seen once. Sequencing used lung tumor tissue. This TCR came from a man in his sixties with small cell lung cancer.

The CDR3 sequence: CASSSGNYSEQFF. For the CDR3, the DNA is TGTGCCAGCTCTTCGGGAAACTACAGTGAGCAGTTCTTC. The chain couples TRBV4-2 to TRBJ2-1; D perhaps matches TRBD2 (5 bases). The CDR3 length is 13 residues. Germline V gene lookup returns CDR1 LGHNA and CDR2 YNFKEQ.